These 6 T cell receptor beta chains were all obtained from the same sample, sequenced in a study of radiation and T cells in renal cell carcinoma. Using immunoSEQ multiplex PCR, the repertoire was profiled, and TCRdb retains in-frame clones only, with some absent. Of approximately 23,000 clones listed, about 50% are singletons. As to treatment: 15 Gy SBRT to primary tumor, nephrectomy 4 weeks later. Sample: tumor tissue, taken from a patient whose treatment included radiotherapy and nephrectomy. The receptors stem from a woman aged 50 to 60 with renal cell carcinoma.

V gene TRBV19 combines with J gene TRBJ1-5; D ambiguous. This CDR3 is built from 14 residues. Trimming pared 2 bases from V and 4 bases from J, leaving 9 bases between. Germline values: CDR1 LNHDA, CDR2 SQIVND (reference sequence). CDR3: CASSITPVNQPQHF. CDR3 nucleotide sequence: TGTGCCAGTAGTATAACACCCGTTAATCAGCCCCAGCATTTT.

This clone has a handful of counts. The chain employs TRBV30 and TRBJ2-2; no clear D. The CDR3 is 14 amino acids. Trimming took off 4 bases at V and 0 bases at J, with 9 bases between the two ends. Germline CDR1 is GTSNPN and CDR2 is SVGIG (reference sequence). CDR3 nucleotides: TGTGCCTGGAACGGGTTGACGAACACCGGGGAGCTGTTTTTT. It yields the protein CAWNGLTNTGELFF. Complete variable domain (other parts from reference TRBV30 and TRBJ2-2): SQTIHQWPATLVQPVGSPLSLECTVEGTSNPNLYWYRQAAGRGLQLLFYSVGIGQISSEVPQNLSASRPQDRQFILSSKKLLLSDSGFYLCAWNGLTNTGELFFGEGSRLTVL.

The J gene is TRBJ2-2, the V gene TRBV2; 7 nucleotides agree with TRBD2. Trimming took 9 bases from V and 6 from J; bases not matched to a gene: 13. In germline, CDR1 is SNHLY, CDR2 FYNNEI. This CDR3 region has 15 residues. CDR3 nucleotides: TGTGCCAGTGCAGAGGGAGGGTCTAGGGCCGGGGAGCTGTTTTTT. Translated, it gives CASAEGGSRAGELFF. Variable domain in full (rest from reference TRBV2 and TRBJ2-2): EPEVTQTPSHQVTQMGQEVILRCVPISNHLYFYWYRQILGQKVEFLVSFYNNEISEKSEIFDDQFSVERPDGSNFTLKIRSTKLEDSAMYFCASAEGGSRAGELFFGEGSRLTVL.

This clone was seen only once. The rearrangement joins TRBV11-2 to TRBJ1-2, with D possibly being TRBD1 (6 bases). This CDR3 is built from 18 residues. The V gene's germline CDR1 is SGHAT and CDR2 FQNNGV. Trimming shortened V by 1 base and J by 5 bases, and 23 bases separated the two germline ends. CDR3 region: CASSLVPIQGGMMYGYTF. The DNA of the CDR3 is TGTGCCAGCAGCTTAGTGCCAATACAGGGAGGCATGATGTATGGCTACACCTTC. Together with reference TRBV11-2 and TRBJ1-2, the CDR3 gives the full variable domain: EAGVAQSPRYKIIEKRQSVAFWCNPISGHATLYWYQQILGQGPKLLIQFQNNGVVDDSQLPKDRFSAERLKGVDSTLKIQPAKLEDSAVYLCASSLVPIQGGMMYGYTFGSGTRLTVV.

This clone has a handful of counts. This chain connects TRBV19 to TRBJ1-1; D unresolved. The V gene's germline CDR1 is LNHDA and CDR2 SQIVND (reference sequence). This CDR3 comprises 13 residues. V was pared by 5 bases and J by 5 bases, with 12 bases between. CDR3 amino acids: CASSAAGRTEAFF. The CDR3 bases are TGTGCCAGTAGTGCCGCTGGAAGAACTGAAGCTTTCTTT.

The chain joins TRBV10-3 to TRBJ2-3; D is uncertain. Germline lookup yields CDR1 ENHRY and CDR2 SYGVKD. The CDR3 length is 14 residues. V was shortened by 4 bases and J by 0 bases, with 8 bases between the two germline ends. DNA of the CDR3: TGTGCCATCAGTGTCGACGGAAGCACAGATACGCAGTATTTT. Protein: CAISVDGSTDTQYF.